This paragraph covers one T cell receptor (beta chain) sequence. This specimen belongs to a study of blood T cell repertoires in COVID-19. TCRdb keeps only in-frame clones here, not all; method: immunoSEQ multiplex PCR. This sample has roughly 170,000 clones; approximately 84% occur once, and the top ten carry 5.6%. Germline CDR1 reads SEHNR; CDR2 reads FQNEAQ (reference sequence). There are 12 residues in the CDR3. Trimming removed 3 bases from V and 4 bases from J, with 6 bases in between. Adults between about 18 and 89 years of age took part from about two dozen US areas. Participants' own reports of clinical history determined their cohort assignment.

This TCR was sampled from a woman in her thirties or forties with acute COVID-19. The sequencing input was PBMCs or T cells enriched from blood (not recorded which). V usage is TRBV7-9 and J usage is TRBJ1-2, with TRBD1 as a possible D gene (5 bases). The CDR3 region has the DNA TGTGCCAGCAGCTTCGACAGCTATGGCTACACCTTC. Its protein is CASSFDSYGYTF.